This paragraph covers one TCR beta chain sequence. Libraries were prepared by immunoSEQ multiplex PCR; TCRdb keeps only in-frame clonotypes and omits some of them. The profile covers roughly 100,000 clones, with about 85% appearing a single time and 5% taken by the ten largest. This entry is derived from a study of T cell responses to AZD1222 COVID-19 vaccine. The CDR3 totals 15 residues. The V segment lost 4 bases and the J segment 5 bases; nucleotides outside the gene matches: 9. Germline lookup yields CDR1 SEHNR and CDR2 FQNEAQ (reference sequence). The chain links TRBV7-9 to TRBJ2-7; 9 bases match TRBD1. The receptor comes from an adult in good health. Sequenced here: peripheral blood, sampled on day 0 of AZD1222 vaccination. DNA of the CDR3: TGTGCCAGCAGCTCAGCGGGGACAGGGTTCCACGAGCAGTACTTC. Translated, it gives CASSSAGTGFHEQYF.